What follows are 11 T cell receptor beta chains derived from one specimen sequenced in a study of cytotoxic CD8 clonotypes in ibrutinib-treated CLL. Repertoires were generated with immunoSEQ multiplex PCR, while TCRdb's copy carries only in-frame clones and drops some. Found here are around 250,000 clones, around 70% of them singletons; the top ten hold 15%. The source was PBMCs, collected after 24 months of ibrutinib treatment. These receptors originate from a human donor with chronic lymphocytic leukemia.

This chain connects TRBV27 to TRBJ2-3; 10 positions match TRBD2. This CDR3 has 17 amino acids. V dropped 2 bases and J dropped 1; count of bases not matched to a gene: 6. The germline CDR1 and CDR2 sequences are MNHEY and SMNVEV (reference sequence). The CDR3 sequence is CASSLTNSGRGTDTQYF. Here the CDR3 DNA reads TGTGCCAGCAGTTTAACCAACAGCGGGAGGGGCACAGATACGCAGTATTTT.

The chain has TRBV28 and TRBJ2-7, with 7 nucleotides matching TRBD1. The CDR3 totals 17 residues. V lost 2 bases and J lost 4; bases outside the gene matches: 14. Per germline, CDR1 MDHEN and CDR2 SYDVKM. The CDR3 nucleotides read TGTGCCAGCAGTTTAATCCGAAACCGGGACAGACTGTACGAGCAGTACTTC. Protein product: CASSLIRNRDRLYEQYF.

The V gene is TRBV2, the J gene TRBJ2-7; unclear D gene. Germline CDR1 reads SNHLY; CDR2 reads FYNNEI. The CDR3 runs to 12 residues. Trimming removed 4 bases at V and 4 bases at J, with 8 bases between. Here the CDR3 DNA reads TGTGCCAGCAGTGTAGGGATATACGAGCAGTACTTC. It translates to CASSVGIYEQYF.

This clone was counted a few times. The CDR3 region has the DNA TGTGCCAGCAGGGACGTCACTTCGTATGGCTACACCTTC. As protein: CASRDVTSYGYTF. The chain joins TRBV2 to TRBJ1-2; D unresolved. In germline, CDR1 is SNHLY, CDR2 FYNNEI. V lost 6 bases and J lost 5, with 13 bases in between. The CDR3 totals 13 residues.

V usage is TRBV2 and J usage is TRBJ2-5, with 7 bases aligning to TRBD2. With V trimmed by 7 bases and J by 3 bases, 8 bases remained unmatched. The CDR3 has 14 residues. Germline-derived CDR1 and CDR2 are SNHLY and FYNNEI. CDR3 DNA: TGTGCCAGCAAACCAACTAGCGCCAAAGAGACCCAGTACTTC. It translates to CASKPTSAKETQYF.

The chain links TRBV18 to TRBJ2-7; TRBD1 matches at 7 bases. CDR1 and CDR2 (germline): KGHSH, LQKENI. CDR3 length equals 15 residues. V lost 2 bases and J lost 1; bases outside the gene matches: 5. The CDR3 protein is CASSPSMTGSYEQYF. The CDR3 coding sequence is TGTGCCAGCTCACCATCAATGACAGGGTCCTACGAGCAGTACTTC.

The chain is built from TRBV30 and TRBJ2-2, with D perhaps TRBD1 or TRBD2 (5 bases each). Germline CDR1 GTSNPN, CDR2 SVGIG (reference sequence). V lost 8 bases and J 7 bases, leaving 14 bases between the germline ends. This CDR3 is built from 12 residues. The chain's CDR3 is CARLRDGGELFF. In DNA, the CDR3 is TGTGCCCGGTTGAGGGACGGCGGGGAGCTGTTTTTT.

CDR3 amino acids: CSVVGIFSDTIYF. The CDR3 bases are TGCAGCGTTGTCGGCATCTTTTCGGACACCATATATTTT. The chain has TRBV29-1 and TRBJ1-3; no clear D gene. The CDR3 sequence is 13 residues long. From germline, CDR1 is SQVTM and CDR2 ANQGSEA. Trimming removed 4 bases from V and 8 bases from J, with 15 bases in between. The variable domain in full, completed from reference TRBV29-1 and TRBJ1-3, reads SAVISQKPSRDICQRGTSLTIQCQVDSQVTMMFWYRQQPGQSLTLIATANQGSEATYESGFVIDKFPISRPNLTFSTLTVSNMSPEDSSIYLCSVVGIFSDTIYFGEGSWLTVV.

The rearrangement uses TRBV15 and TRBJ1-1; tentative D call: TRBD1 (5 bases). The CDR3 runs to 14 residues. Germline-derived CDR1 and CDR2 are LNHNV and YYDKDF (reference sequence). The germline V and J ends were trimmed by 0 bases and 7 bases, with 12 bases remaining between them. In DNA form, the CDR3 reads TGTGCCACCAGCAGAGATATGACAGCCTTTGAAGCTTTCTTT. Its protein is CATSRDMTAFEAFF.

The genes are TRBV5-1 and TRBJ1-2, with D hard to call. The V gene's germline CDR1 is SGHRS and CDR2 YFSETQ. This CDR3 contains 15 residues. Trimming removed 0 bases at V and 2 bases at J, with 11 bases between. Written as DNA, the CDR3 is TGCGCCAGCAGCTTGGTACCGGTTACCAACTATGGCTACACCTTC. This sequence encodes CASSLVPVTNYGYTF.

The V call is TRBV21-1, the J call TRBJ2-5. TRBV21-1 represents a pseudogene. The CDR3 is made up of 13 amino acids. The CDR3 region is CASSPRTEETQYF. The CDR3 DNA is TGTGCCAGCAGCCCCCGGACCGAAGAGACCCAGTACTTC.